The 17 T cell receptor beta chains listed next were all sequenced from one sample in a study of blood T cell repertoires in COVID-19. The table came from immunoSEQ multiplex PCR; TCRdb's copy has only in-frame clones and leaves some out. The sample shows 180,000 or so clones, 80% to 90% of them seen only once. Material for sequencing was peripheral blood. The receptors stem from a man aged 60 to 75 with acute or convalescent COVID-19.

This clone was observed once. The gene calls are TRBV15 and TRBJ2-7; weak D call: TRBD2 (6 bases). The CDR3 is 16 amino acids. The V end lost 2 bases, the J end lost 1 base, and 15 bases lay between the germline ends. Germline CDR1 LNHNV, CDR2 YYDKDF (reference sequence). Here the CDR3 reads CATSRIGGVGSYEQYF. The CDR3 nucleotides read TGTGCCACCAGCAGAATCGGAGGGGTGGGGTCCTACGAGCAGTACTTC.

The chain combines TRBV7-9 with TRBJ1-2; 8 bases line up with TRBD1. The V and J ends lost 3 bases and 2 bases, in that order; junction bases with no gene match: 5. The CDR3 runs 15 residues. Germline CDR1 reads SEHNR; CDR2 reads FQNEAQ (reference sequence). CDR3 residues: CASSFLTGDNYGYTF. The DNA of the CDR3 is TGTGCCAGCAGCTTTTTGACAGGGGACAACTATGGCTACACCTTC.

The genes are TRBV18 and TRBJ1-6, with a weak D call TRBD1 (6 bases). V was trimmed by 3 bases and J by 7 bases, leaving 19 bases between them. CDR3 size: 17 residues. Per the germline V gene, CDR1 is KGHSH and CDR2 is LQKENI. The CDR3 DNA reads as TGTGCCAGCTCACCTCAACAACGAGGACAGAGAAATTCACCCCTCCACTTT. Its protein product is CASSPQQRGQRNSPLHF.

This chain joins TRBV28 and TRBJ1-6; D is perhaps TRBD1 (6 bases). Germline V gene data show CDR1 as MDHEN and CDR2 as SYDVKM. With 2 bases removed from V and 2 bases from J, the gap between germline ends came to 10 bases. CDR3 length: 16 amino acids. The CDR3 region is CASSLAGATYNSPLHF. In nucleotides, the CDR3 is TGTGCCAGCAGTTTAGCGGGGGCAACCTATAATTCACCCCTCCACTTT.

This sequence joins TRBV28 and TRBJ2-3; no definite D call. The CDR3 has 13 amino acids. CDR1 is MDHEN and CDR2 is SYDVKM in the germline V gene. The V end was cut by 2 bases, the J end by 9 bases, with 12 bases between. In nucleotides, the CDR3 is TGTGCCAGCAGTTTAGAGGTCCCTGGCACGCAGTATTTT. This codes for CASSLEVPGTQYF.

CDR3 nucleotides: TGTGCCCCCGGGGGGGCGGGGGAGAACTATGGCTACACCTTC. Its translation is CAPGGAGENYGYTF. J is TRBJ1-2 and V is TRBV19; D possibly corresponds to TRBD1 (6 bases). CDR3 length: 14 amino acids. V was pared by 11 bases and J by 2 bases, with 18 bases between. The germline gives CDR1 LNHDA, CDR2 SQIVND (reference sequence).

V is TRBV18 and J is TRBJ2-2; 8 bases match TRBD1. Germline CDR1 KGHSH, CDR2 LQKENI. J gave up 2 bases and V 3 bases, and 11 bases lay outside the gene matches. The CDR3 runs 18 residues. The CDR3 DNA reads TGTGCCAGCTCACCCACACCGGGACAGGCCATTAACACCGGGGAGCTGTTTTTT. Residues: CASSPTPGQAINTGELFF. The full variable domain, completed using reference TRBV18 and TRBJ2-2, is NAGVMQNPRHLVRRRGQEARLRCSPMKGHSHVYWYRQLPEEGLKFMVYLQKENIIDESGMPKERFSAEFPKEGPSILRIQQVVRGDSAAYFCASSPTPGQAINTGELFFGEGSRLTVL.

The chain has TRBV6-2 or TRBV6-3 and TRBJ2-3, with 7 bases aligning to TRBD2. The junction had 3 bases not matched to a gene; V was cut back by 4 bases and J by 8 bases. The CDR3 consists of 12 residues. From germline, CDR1 is MNHEY and CDR2 SVGEGT. CDR3 coding DNA: TGTGCCAGCAGTTGGGGCGGGGGTACGCAGTATTTT. It codes for CASSWGGGTQYF.

The genes are TRBV7-6 and TRBJ1-4, with TRBD1 identical over 9 bases. Germline V gene data show CDR1 as SGHVS and CDR2 as FNYEAQ. J lost 7 bases, V lost 6 bases, and 9 bases had no gene match. The CDR3 covers 15 residues. The CDR3 is CASRRGTGWGEKLFF. The CDR3 region has the DNA TGTGCCAGCAGACGTGGGACAGGGTGGGGTGAAAAACTGTTTTTT.

The chain uses TRBV5-1 and TRBJ2-3; 7 bases fit TRBD1. This CDR3 is 14 amino acids long. The J segment lost 2 bases and the V segment lost 4 bases, leaving 4 bases of the junction unmatched. Germline V gene data show CDR1 as SGHRS and CDR2 as YFSETQ. The CDR3 reads CASSEQGSTDTQYF. The DNA of the CDR3 is TGCGCCAGCAGCGAACAGGGGTCCACAGATACGCAGTATTTT.

This chain uses TRBV4-2 with TRBJ1-4; perhaps TRBD1 as D (5 bases). The CDR3 sequence is 17 residues long. V was clipped by 0 bases and J by 9 bases, with 20 bases between them. Germline V lookup: CDR1 LGHNA, CDR2 YNFKEQ. Here the CDR3 reads CASSQDPSAGLTQKLFF. The CDR3 nucleotides are TGTGCCAGCAGCCAAGATCCGTCGGCGGGACTCACTCAAAAACTGTTTTTT.

To note about this clone: A junction end diverges from the germline sequence, so it may reflect a read error. The V call is TRBV7-7, the J call TRBJ1-4; 8 positions agree with TRBD1. The CDR3 spans 15 residues. Germline loops: CDR1 SSHAT, CDR2 FNYEAQ (reference sequence). The CDR3 region is CASSPDTGTGGKLFF. CDR3 nucleotides: TGTGCTAGCAGCCCAGACACCGGGACAGGCGGGAAACTGTTTTTT.

This chain links TRBV2 with TRBJ1-5, with TRBD1 as a possible D gene (5 bases). The V and J ends lost 3 bases and 11 bases respectively, with 11 bases between them. The CDR3 is made up of 12 amino acids. The germline V gene encodes CDR1 SNHLY and CDR2 FYNNEI. The CDR3 sequence: CASSERGKAQHF. CDR3 bases: TGTGCCAGCAGTGAGCGGGGGAAGGCCCAGCATTTT.

This clone was seen just once. CDR3 in DNA: TGTGCCAGCAGCCAGGACGGCGGGAGGACCGGGGAGCTGTTTTTT. As protein: CASSQDGGRTGELFF. The chain carries TRBV11-2 and TRBJ2-2, with 8 bases lining up with TRBD2. J was trimmed by 5 bases and V by 5 bases; bases with no gene match: 7. The CDR3 is 15 amino acids. Per the germline V gene, CDR1 is SGHAT and CDR2 is FQNNGV.

The rearrangement joins TRBV7-2 to TRBJ2-2, with 7 bases that match TRBD2. Trimming at V came to 5 bases and at J to 2 bases, leaving 5 bases not matched to a gene. Germline CDR1 and CDR2: SGHTA and FQGNSA. The CDR3 length is 15 residues. CDR3 sequence (DNA): TGTGCCAGCAGCCCTCTAGCGGAAAACACCGGGGAGCTGTTTTTT. Its translation: CASSPLAENTGELFF.

This clone was found a few times. The chain employs TRBV6-5 and TRBJ1-5, with 10 bases that match TRBD1. After removal of 8 bases from V and 4 bases from J, the junction contained 5 bases not matched to a gene. The CDR3 has 14 amino acids. Germline loops: CDR1 MNHEY, CDR2 SVGAGI. The CDR3 nucleotides read TGTGCCAGCCGACGGGGACAGGGGAATCAGCCCCAGCATTTT. This sequence encodes CASRRGQGNQPQHF.

The chain is built from TRBV19 and TRBJ2-2, with 11 positions matching TRBD2. This CDR3 contains 15 residues. V shed 7 bases and J 3 bases; nucleotides not matched to a gene: 4. Germline CDR1 reads LNHDA; CDR2 reads SQIVND (reference sequence). In DNA, the CDR3 is TGTGCCAGTATAGGACTAGCGGGTTACACCGGGGAGCTGTTTTTT. Amino acids: CASIGLAGYTGELFF. The variable domain in full, with the rest retrieved from reference TRBV19 and TRBJ2-2, is DGGITQSPKYLFRKEGQNVTLSCEQNLNHDAMYWYRQDPGQGLRLIYYSQIVNDFQKGDIAEGYSVSREKKESFPLTVTSAQKNPTAFYLCASIGLAGYTGELFFGEGSRLTVL.